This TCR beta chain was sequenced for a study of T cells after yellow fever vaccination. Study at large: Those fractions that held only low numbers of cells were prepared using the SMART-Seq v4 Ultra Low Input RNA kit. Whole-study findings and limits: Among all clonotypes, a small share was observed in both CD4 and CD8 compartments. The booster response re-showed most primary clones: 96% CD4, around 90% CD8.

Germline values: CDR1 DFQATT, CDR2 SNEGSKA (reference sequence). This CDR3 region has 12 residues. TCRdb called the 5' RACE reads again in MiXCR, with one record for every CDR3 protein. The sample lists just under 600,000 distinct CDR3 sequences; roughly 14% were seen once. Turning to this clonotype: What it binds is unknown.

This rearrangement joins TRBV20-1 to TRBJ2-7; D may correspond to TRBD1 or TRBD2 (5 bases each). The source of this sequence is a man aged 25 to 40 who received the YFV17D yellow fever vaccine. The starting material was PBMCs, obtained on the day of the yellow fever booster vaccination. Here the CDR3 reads CSAGAPTYEQYF. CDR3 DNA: TGCAGCGCCGGGGCTCCTACCTACGAGCAGTACTTC.